The 25 T cell receptor beta chains below all came from one sample that was sequenced in a study of T cell responses to AZD1222 COVID-19 vaccine. Profiling relied on immunoSEQ multiplex PCR, and the TCRdb table lists in-frame clones only, not all of them. The sample lists approximately 110,000 clones, approximately 89% seen once, with about 6.5% in the top ten. Sequenced material: peripheral blood, taken 28 days after the second AZD1222 dose. These receptors were obtained from an adult who received the AZD1222 COVID-19 vaccine.

J is TRBJ2-1 and V is TRBV28; no clear D. The CDR3 runs 10 residues. Germline V gives CDR1 MDHEN, CDR2 SYDVKM. V shed 1 base and J shed 8 bases, with 0 bases lying between them. The CDR3 region has the DNA TGTGCCAGCAGTTTATATGAGCAGTTCTTC. Residues: CASSLYEQFF.

The chain combines TRBV7-9 with TRBJ2-5; TRBD2 matches 8 bases. The germline gives CDR1 SEHNR, CDR2 FQNEAQ (reference sequence). V was clipped by 1 base and J by 5 bases; unmatched bases: 6. The CDR3 is 15 residues long. The CDR3 nucleotides are TGTGCCAGCAGCTTAGGTCTAGCGGGCCGGGAGACCCAGTACTTC. This codes for CASSLGLAGRETQYF.

V is TRBV11-3 and J is TRBJ1-6; TRBD1 is a possible D gene (6 bases). The CDR3 consists of 16 residues. Germline V gene lookup returns CDR1 SGHNT and CDR2 YENEEA. Trimming removed 0 bases from V and 10 bases from J, with 16 bases in between. The DNA of the CDR3 is TGTGCCAGCAGCTTAGAAGCGACAGGCGCAAGCTCACCCCTCCACTTT. Translated, it gives CASSLEATGASSPLHF. The full variable domain, completed using reference TRBV11-3 and TRBJ1-6, is EAGVVQSPRYKIIEKKQPVAFWCNPISGHNTLYWYLQNLGQGPELLIRYENEEAVDDSQLPKDRFSAERLKGVDSTLKIQPAELGDSAVYLCASSLEATGASSPLHFGNGTRLTVT.

The rearrangement links TRBV19 to TRBJ2-2; the match to TRBD2 covers 7 bases. V dropped 6 bases and J dropped 2; count of bases not matched to a gene: 9. The germline gives CDR1 LNHDA, CDR2 SQIVND (reference sequence). The CDR3 totals 16 residues. The CDR3 sequence is CASSTGRPLNTGELFF. In nucleotides, the CDR3 is TGTGCCAGTAGCACCGGGAGGCCTCTAAACACCGGGGAGCTGTTTTTT.

The V gene is TRBV12-3 or TRBV12-4, the J gene TRBJ1-1; possible D gene TRBD1, 6 bases. V gave up 6 bases and J gave up 10 bases, with 15 bases separating them. CDR3 size: 12 residues. This CDR3 is CASRDGQIRAFF. DNA for the CDR3: TGTGCCAGCAGGGACGGACAGATCCGAGCTTTCTTT.

This chain connects TRBV3-1 (or the pseudogene TRBV3-2) to TRBJ2-3; 10 bases are a match to TRBD2. From germline, CDR1 is LGHDT and CDR2 YNNKEL (reference sequence). CDR3 length: 15 residues. J lost 0 bases, V lost 6 bases, and 3 bases had no gene match. The chain's CDR3 is CASSLLAGSTDTQYF. CDR3 sequence (DNA): TGTGCCAGCAGTTTACTAGCGGGGAGCACAGATACGCAGTATTTT.

This CDR3 reads CASSLAVRLTDTQYF. The CDR3 DNA sequence: TGCGCCAGCAGCTTGGCGGTCCGGCTCACAGATACGCAGTATTTT. V gene TRBV5-1 combines with J gene TRBJ2-3, with unresolved D. The CDR3 spans 15 residues. Germline V CDR1 and CDR2: SGHRS, YFSETQ. Trimming took off 0 bases at V and 2 bases at J, with 10 bases between the two ends.

The CDR3 loop reads CASSYSDRLNTEAFF. CDR3 DNA sequence: TGTGCCAGCAGTTACTCCGACAGGCTGAACACTGAAGCTTTCTTT. This rearrangement joins TRBV6-5 to TRBJ1-1; D possibly corresponds to TRBD1 (6 bases). This CDR3 is built from 15 residues. V was shortened by 0 bases and J by 0 bases, with 8 bases between the two germline ends. The V gene's germline CDR1 is MNHEY and CDR2 SVGAGI.

The chain employs TRBV5-1 and TRBJ2-1; D might be TRBD1 or TRBD2, each matching 6 bases. The CDR3 spans 14 residues. Trimming cost V 5 bases and J 0 bases, with 9 bases left between them. Germline V gene data show CDR1 as SGHRS and CDR2 as YFSETQ. CDR3 coding DNA: TGCGCCAGCAGTTCGGGGGCCTCCTACAATGAGCAGTTCTTC. Translating gives CASSSGASYNEQFF.

The gene calls are TRBV18 and TRBJ1-1; 9 bases fit TRBD1. This CDR3 has 16 residues. Germline lookup yields CDR1 KGHSH and CDR2 LQKENI. J lost 8 bases, V lost 4 bases, and 14 bases had no gene match. The CDR3 sequence is CASSRYKGTGPREAFF. The CDR3 bases are TGTGCCAGCTCACGCTATAAGGGGACAGGGCCGCGCGAAGCTTTCTTT.

The chain joins TRBV4-2 to TRBJ2-7, with D perhaps matching TRBD1 or TRBD2 (5 bases each). V lost 6 bases, J lost 3 bases, and 18 bases lay in between. The CDR3 length is 15 residues. Germline V gene lookup returns CDR1 LGHNA and CDR2 YNFKEQ. The CDR3 loop reads CASSPVGTGNYEQYF. CDR3 nucleotides: TGTGCCAGCAGTCCCGTCGGGACGGGTAACTACGAGCAGTACTTC.

This chain links TRBV2 with TRBJ1-6, with D unclear. There are 13 residues in the CDR3. In germline, CDR1 is SNHLY, CDR2 FYNNEI. Between the trimmed V and J ends, which lost 7 bases and 6 bases, there was a span of 10 bases. The CDR3 bases are TGTGCCAGCATAAACAGCTTTAATTCACCCCTCCACTTT. Its protein is CASINSFNSPLHF.

V and J are TRBV29-1 and TRBJ1-6; TRBD1 might be the D (5 bases). Germline V gives CDR1 SQVTM, CDR2 ANQGSEA. The V gene lost 6 bases and the J gene lost 8 bases, with 17 bases spanning the gap. The CDR3 has 14 amino acids. CDR3 nucleotides: TGCAGCGTGACGGGACCTCTAAAAGATTCACCCCTCCACTTT. Translating it yields CSVTGPLKDSPLHF.

The CDR3, as DNA: TGTGCCAGCACGCCCATTTACAGGGTAAAAGAGACCCAGTACTTC. Protein product: CASTPIYRVKETQYF. The chain has TRBV2 and TRBJ2-5, with D tentatively TRBD1 (6 bases). The CDR3 has 15 residues. V shed 7 bases and J shed 3 bases, with 18 bases lying between them. CDR1 is SNHLY, CDR2 FYNNEI, per germline.

The gene calls are TRBV2 and TRBJ2-2; 10 bases match TRBD1. This CDR3 comprises 15 residues. Germline lookup yields CDR1 SNHLY and CDR2 FYNNEI. V was pared by 3 bases and J by 5 bases, with 3 bases of the junction left unmatched. The DNA of the CDR3 is TGTGCCAGCAGTGATCGACAGGGGGCGACCGGGGAGCTGTTTTTT. Amino acid sequence: CASSDRQGATGELFF.

The chain uses TRBV28 and TRBJ2-1, with D possibly being TRBD2 (5 bases). This CDR3 has 14 amino acids. Germline loops: CDR1 MDHEN, CDR2 SYDVKM. With 2 bases removed from V and 13 bases from J, the gap between germline ends came to 18 bases. CDR3 protein: CASSLRARGSYQFF. CDR3 nucleotides: TGTGCCAGCAGTTTAAGGGCACGGGGTTCGTATCAGTTCTTC.

CDR3 sequence: CASRRANTEAFF. CDR3 bases: TGTGCCAGCAGGCGTGCGAACACTGAAGCTTTCTTT. The chain couples TRBV6-5 to TRBJ1-1; D gene uncertain. CDR1 and CDR2 (germline): MNHEY, SVGAGI. Trimming shortened V by 6 bases and J by 1 base, and 6 bases separated the two germline ends. The CDR3 is made up of 12 amino acids.

This clone was seen a few times. V and J are TRBV7-8 and TRBJ1-6, with D uncertain. Germline V lookup: CDR1 SGHVS, CDR2 FQNEAQ. The V gene lost 2 bases and the J gene lost 9 bases, with 5 bases spanning the gap. The CDR3 contains 12 residues. Here the CDR3 DNA reads TGTGCCAGCAGCTTACGTTCTTCACCCCTCCACTTT. It codes for CASSLRSSPLHF.

The CDR3, as DNA: TGTGCCAGCTCACCACCGACTCAGGGGTATGATGAGCAGTTCTTC. It codes for CASSPPTQGYDEQFF. This sequence joins TRBV18 and TRBJ2-1, with D perhaps TRBD1 (6 bases). Trimming shortened V by 0 bases and J by 8 bases, and 14 bases separated the two germline ends. Germline CDR1 is KGHSH and CDR2 is LQKENI. This CDR3 is built from 15 residues.

V is TRBV27 and J is TRBJ1-6; TRBD1 aligns across 10 bases. The CDR3 spans 17 residues. The junction had 10 bases not matched to a gene; V was cut back by 4 bases and J by 7 bases. Germline V gene data show CDR1 as MNHEY and CDR2 as SMNVEV (reference sequence). The CDR3 reads CASSSPLRTGGNSPLHF. The CDR3 DNA is TGTGCCAGCAGTTCCCCTCTGAGGACAGGGGGGAATTCACCCCTCCACTTT.

The CDR3 DNA reads TGTGCCAGCTCACCGCAGATACGTGATAACTATGGCTACACCTTC. As protein: CASSPQIRDNYGYTF. V is TRBV18 and J is TRBJ1-2, with D unclear. Trimming took 3 bases from V and 1 from J, leaving 12 bases between them. This CDR3 is built from 15 residues. Germline V lookup: CDR1 KGHSH, CDR2 LQKENI.

The chain links TRBV2 to TRBJ2-1; the D is unclear. The V end lost 3 bases, the J end lost 10 bases, and 7 bases lay between the germline ends. This CDR3 has 11 residues. Germline V CDR1 and CDR2: SNHLY, FYNNEI. The CDR3 nucleotides read TGTGCCAGCAGTGATCCGGGCGAGCAGTTCTTC. Encoded protein: CASSDPGEQFF.

This clone has just one count. This rearrangement joins TRBV27 to TRBJ2-3; D unclear. Germline V CDR1 and CDR2: MNHEY, SMNVEV (reference sequence). CDR3 length: 16 residues. V was shortened by 1 base and J by 2 bases, with 13 bases between the two germline ends. The CDR3 region is CASSLFSGSTTDTQYF. In DNA, the CDR3 is TGTGCCAGCAGTTTATTTTCCGGGTCTACCACAGATACGCAGTATTTT.

This sequence joins TRBV27 and TRBJ2-7; tentatively, D is TRBD1 (6 bases). This CDR3 is 15 amino acids long. Trimming stripped 1 base from V and 0 bases from J, with 10 bases between. CDR1 is MNHEY, CDR2 SMNVEV, per germline (reference sequence). The CDR3 coding sequence is TGTGCCAGCAGTTTATATCCGGACAGCTCCTACGAGCAGTACTTC. Translation gives CASSLYPDSSYEQYF.

The gene calls are TRBV5-4 and TRBJ1-2, with TRBD1 as a possible D gene (5 bases). V was trimmed by 3 bases and J by 8 bases, leaving 17 bases between them. Looked up from germline, CDR1 is SGHNT and CDR2 is YYREEE (reference sequence). This CDR3 has 14 residues. This CDR3 is CASSSPLGEAGYTF. In DNA, the CDR3 is TGTGCCAGCAGCTCCCCCCTGGGGGAGGCCGGCTACACCTTC.